Shown below are 10 T cell receptor beta chains from a single sample sequenced in a study of immune aging and cytomegalovirus after organ transplant. Documented time point: five sample-tagged time points from pre-transplant (day -1) to day 368 post-transplant, pooled. The antigens of these receptors remain unknown. BD Rhapsody targeted mRNA and AbSeq chemistry was used for microwell cell capture and library preparation. In TCRdb, the single-cell sequencing reads were re-called with MiXCR into one record per CDR3 protein. The data contain 20,000 to 25,000 distinct CDR3 sequences, roughly a third of them singletons. Sequences were derived from CMV peptide-activated CD4+ and CD8+ T cells sorted from blood, sampled at five time points, pooled. Specified subset: sorted CD8+CD137+ and CD4+CD154+ T cells after more than 9 h CMV IE-1 peptide stimulation. The receptors come from a female donor who had a heart transplant and CMV viremia.

In this sample, this clonotype turned up many times. A read error is possible here, since a much larger clone lies one base away. Because the CDR3 is missing its conserved closing phenylalanine or tryptophan, this is likely a read error. CDR3 sequence reads: CASSLTRYYNSPLHL. CDR3 in DNA: TGTGCCAGCAGTTTAACCCGGTATTATAATTCACCCCTCCACCTT. The chain carries TRBV28 and TRBJ1-6, with D uncertain. The CDR3 is made up of 15 amino acids. V was trimmed by 2 bases and J by 4 bases, leaving 9 bases between them. Germline CDR1 MDHEN, CDR2 SYDVKM.

The chain has TRBV5-1 and TRBJ2-3; 9 bases are shared with TRBD1. Looked up from germline, CDR1 is SGHRS and CDR2 is YFSETQ. The CDR3 totals 15 residues. The trim removed 4 bases at V and 1 base at J, leaving 4 bases unmatched. The CDR3 spells CASSQDRGGTDTQYF. CDR3 coding DNA: TGCGCCAGCAGCCAGGACAGGGGTGGCACAGATACGCAGTATTTT.

Comments on this clonotype: The conserved closing phenylalanine or tryptophan is absent in this CDR3, likely reflecting a read error. The rearrangement uses TRBV6-2 or TRBV6-3 and TRBJ2-7; 8 nucleotides match TRBD2. Germline V lookup: CDR1 MNHEY, CDR2 SVGEGT. The CDR3 is 15 residues long. The V segment lost 6 bases and the J segment 0 bases; nucleotides outside the gene matches: 7. The CDR3 DNA sequence: TGTGCCAGCAGGGAAAGCGGGAGACCCTCCTACGAGCAGTACCTC. This translates into CASRESGRPSYEQYL.

Sample share makes this clonotype medium-sized (0.01 to 0.1%). The CDR3 here is CASSRRSGNTGELFF. For the CDR3, the DNA is TGTGCCAGCAGCCGCAGGAGCGGGAACACCGGGGAGCTGTTTTTT. The chain is built from TRBV3-1 and TRBJ2-2; tentative D call: TRBD2 (5 bases). The CDR3 runs to 15 residues. V lost 4 bases and J lost 1, with 10 bases in between. The germline V gene encodes CDR1 LGHDT and CDR2 YNNKEL (reference sequence).

This clonotype was picked up a small number of times. The chain couples TRBV6-5 to TRBJ2-2; D not resolved. CDR1 and CDR2 from the germline V gene are MNHEY and SVGAGI. CDR3 length equals 15 residues. V was pared by 4 bases and J by 6 bases, with 15 bases between. DNA of the CDR3: TGTGCCAGCAGTTTCGGGTCATTAAGAGCCGGGGAGCTGTTTTTT. Amino acids: CASSFGSLRAGELFF.

Details on this clonotype: The final CDR3 position lacks the conserved phenylalanine or tryptophan, pointing to a likely read error. V is TRBV10-3 and J is TRBJ2-2; D ambiguous. CDR3 length equals 12 residues. The germline V gene encodes CDR1 ENHRY and CDR2 SYGVKD. V was pared by 8 bases and J by 1 base, with 5 bases between. The CDR3 DNA reads as TGTGCCATCCGACAGAACACCGGGGAGCTGTTTCCT. This encodes CAIRQNTGELFP.

The chain combines TRBV20-1 with TRBJ2-1; TRBD2 matches 9 bases. J was trimmed by 4 bases and V by 6 bases; bases with no gene match: 7. CDR1 is DFQATT, CDR2 SNEGSKA, per germline (reference sequence). The CDR3 totals 14 residues. The CDR3 loop reads CSAHRTSAYNEQFF. The DNA of the CDR3 is TGCAGTGCCCACAGGACTAGCGCATACAATGAGCAGTTCTTC.

This chain connects TRBV19 to TRBJ1-2; 10 positions match TRBD1. Germline CDR1 is LNHDA and CDR2 is SQIVND (reference sequence). CDR3 length: 15 amino acids. The V segment lost 3 bases and the J segment 2 bases; nucleotides outside the gene matches: 3. CDR3 in amino acids: CASSIGTGENYGYTF. CDR3 nucleotide sequence: TGTGCCAGTAGTATTGGGACAGGGGAAAACTATGGCTACACCTTC.

Of note for this clonotype: One end of the junction is discordant with germline, which a read error may explain. The chain has TRBV3-1 and TRBJ2-1; possible D gene TRBD2, 6 bases. Germline V gene sequence: CDR1 LGHDT, CDR2 YNNKEL (reference sequence). The CDR3 sequence is 18 residues long. CDR3 loop: CASSPRGAGPSSYNEQFF. In DNA, the CDR3 is TGTGCCAGCAGCCCCCGGGGAGCGGGCCCCTCCTCCTATAATGAGCAGTTCTTC.

This clonotype was detected only a few times. A far more abundant clone sits one base away, making this likely a read error. The chain uses TRBV7-3 and TRBJ2-3; D unclear. The germline gives CDR1 SGHTA, CDR2 FQGTGA. V shed 3 bases and J shed 4 bases, with 5 bases lying between them. The CDR3 loop spans 12 amino acids. CDR3 sequence: CASSFPSDTQYF. For the CDR3, the DNA is TGTGCCAGCAGCTTCCCTTCAGATACGCAGTATTTT.